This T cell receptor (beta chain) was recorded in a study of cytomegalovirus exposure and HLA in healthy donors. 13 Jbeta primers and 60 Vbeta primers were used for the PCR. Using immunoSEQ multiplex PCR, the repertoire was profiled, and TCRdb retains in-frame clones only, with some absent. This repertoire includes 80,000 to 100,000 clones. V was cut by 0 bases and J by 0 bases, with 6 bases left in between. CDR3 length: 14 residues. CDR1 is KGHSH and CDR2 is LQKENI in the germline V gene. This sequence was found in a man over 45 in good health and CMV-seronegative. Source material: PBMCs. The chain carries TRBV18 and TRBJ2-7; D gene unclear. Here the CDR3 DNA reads TGTGCCAGCTCACCACCATCGGGCTCCTACGAGCAGTACTTC. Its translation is CASSPPSGSYEQYF.